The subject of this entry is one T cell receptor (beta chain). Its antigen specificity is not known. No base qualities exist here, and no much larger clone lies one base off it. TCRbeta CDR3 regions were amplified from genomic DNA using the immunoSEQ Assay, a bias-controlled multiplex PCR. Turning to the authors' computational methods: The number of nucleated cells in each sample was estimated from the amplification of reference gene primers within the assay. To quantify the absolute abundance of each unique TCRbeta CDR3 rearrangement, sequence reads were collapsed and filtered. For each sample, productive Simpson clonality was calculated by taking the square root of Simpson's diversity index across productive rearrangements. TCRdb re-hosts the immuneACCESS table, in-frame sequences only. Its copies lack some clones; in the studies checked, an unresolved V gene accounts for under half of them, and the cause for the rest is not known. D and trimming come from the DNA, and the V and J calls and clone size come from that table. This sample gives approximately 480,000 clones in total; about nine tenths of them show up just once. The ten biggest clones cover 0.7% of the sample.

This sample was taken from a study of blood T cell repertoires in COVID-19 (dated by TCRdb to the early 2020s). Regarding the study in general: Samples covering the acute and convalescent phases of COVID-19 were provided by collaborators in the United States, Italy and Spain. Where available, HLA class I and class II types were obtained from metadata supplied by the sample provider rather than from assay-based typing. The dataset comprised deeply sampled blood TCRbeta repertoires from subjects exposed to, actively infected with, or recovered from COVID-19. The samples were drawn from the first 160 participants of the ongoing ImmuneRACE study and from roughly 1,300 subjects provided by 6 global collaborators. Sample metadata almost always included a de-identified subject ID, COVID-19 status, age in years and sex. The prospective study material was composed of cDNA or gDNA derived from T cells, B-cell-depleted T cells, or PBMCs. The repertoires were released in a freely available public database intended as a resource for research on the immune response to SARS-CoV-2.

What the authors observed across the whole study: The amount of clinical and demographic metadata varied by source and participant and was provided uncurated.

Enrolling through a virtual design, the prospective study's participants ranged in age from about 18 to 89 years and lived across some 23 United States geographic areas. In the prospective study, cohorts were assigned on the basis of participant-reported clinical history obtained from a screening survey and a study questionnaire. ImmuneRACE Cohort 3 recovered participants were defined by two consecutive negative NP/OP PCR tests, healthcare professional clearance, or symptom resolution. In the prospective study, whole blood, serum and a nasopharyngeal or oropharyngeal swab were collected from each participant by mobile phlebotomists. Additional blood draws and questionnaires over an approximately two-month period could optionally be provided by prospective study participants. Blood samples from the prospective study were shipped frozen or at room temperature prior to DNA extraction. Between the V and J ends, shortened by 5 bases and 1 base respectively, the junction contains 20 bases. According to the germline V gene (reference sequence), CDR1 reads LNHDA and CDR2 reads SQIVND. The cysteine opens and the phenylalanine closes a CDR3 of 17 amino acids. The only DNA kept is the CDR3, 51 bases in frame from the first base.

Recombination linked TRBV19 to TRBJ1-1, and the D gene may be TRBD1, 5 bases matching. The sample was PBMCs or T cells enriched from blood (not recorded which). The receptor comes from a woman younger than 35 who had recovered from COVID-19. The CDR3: CASSSPAGSHSNTEAFF. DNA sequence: TGTGCCAGTAGTTCCCCGGCAGGGTCTCATTCGAACACTGAAGCTTTCTTT.